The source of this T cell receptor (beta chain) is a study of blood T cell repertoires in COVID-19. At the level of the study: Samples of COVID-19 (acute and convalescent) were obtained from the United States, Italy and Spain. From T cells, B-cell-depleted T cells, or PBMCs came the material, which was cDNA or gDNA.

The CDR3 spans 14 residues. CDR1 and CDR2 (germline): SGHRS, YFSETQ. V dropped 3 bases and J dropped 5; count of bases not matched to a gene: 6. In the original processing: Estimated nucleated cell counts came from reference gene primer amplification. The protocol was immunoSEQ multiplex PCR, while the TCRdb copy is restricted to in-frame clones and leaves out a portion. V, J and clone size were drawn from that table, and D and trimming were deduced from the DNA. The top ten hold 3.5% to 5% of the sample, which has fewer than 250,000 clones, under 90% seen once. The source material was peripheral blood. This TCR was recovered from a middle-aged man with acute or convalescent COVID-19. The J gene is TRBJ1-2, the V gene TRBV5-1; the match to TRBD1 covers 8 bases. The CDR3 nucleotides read TGCGCCAGCAGCTGGGCAGGGGGCGGATATGGCTACACCTTC. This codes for CASSWAGGGYGYTF.